A single sample is the source of the 14 T cell receptor beta chains below, sequenced in a study of identical twins. MiXCR was run by TCRdb on the 5' RACE reads, yielding one entry per CDR3 protein. Altogether 400,000 to 550,000 distinct CDR3 sequences are present, 14% being singletons, with the ten largest covering more than 0.8%. These data are also associated with another study on yellow fever vaccine responses in identical twins.

Material for sequencing was CD4+ T cells sorted from blood. The receptors were gathered from a young woman in good health.

The chain joins TRBV7-2 to TRBJ2-2; 7 nucleotides align to TRBD2. The CDR3 extends over 15 amino acids. Per the germline V gene, CDR1 is SGHTA and CDR2 is FQGNSA. Trimming took 3 bases from V and 3 from J; bases not matched to a gene: 4. Here the CDR3 DNA reads TGTGCCAGCAGCTTCAAAGGGAGGGACACCGGGGAGCTGTTTTTT. Its protein is CASSFKGRDTGELFF. The full variable domain, completed using reference TRBV7-2 and TRBJ2-2, is GAGVSQSPSNKVTEKGKDVELRCDPISGHTALYWYRQSLGQGLEFLIYFQGNSAPDKSGLPSDRFSAERTGGSVSTLTIQRTQQEDSAVYLCASSFKGRDTGELFFGEGSRLTVL.

This clonotype has only a few counts. Sequence at one end of the junction differs from germline and may be a read error. The chain couples TRBV7-2 to TRBJ1-4, with D possibly being TRBD1 (5 bases). This CDR3 is built from 16 residues. Germline V lookup: CDR1 SGHTA, CDR2 FQGNSA. The CDR3 loop is CASSLGAGLPREKLFF. The CDR3 nucleotides read TGTGCCAGCAGTCTAGGGGCCGGCCTACCCCGTGAAAAACTGTTTTTC.

V and J are TRBV11-2 and TRBJ2-3, with 9 bases fitting TRBD2. The CDR3 sequence is 19 residues long. Germline values: CDR1 SGHAT, CDR2 FQNNGV. Trimming cost V 0 bases and J 2 bases; bases outside gene matches: 12. In DNA, the CDR3 is TGTGCCAGCAGCTTAGACTTCCCACTTAGCGGGGGACACACAGATACGCAGTATTTT. Amino acids: CASSLDFPLSGGHTDTQYF.

This clonotype was counted ten times or more. The CDR3 spells CASSFSGSGNEQFF. The CDR3 nucleotides are TGTGCCAGCAGCTTTAGCGGGTCCGGCAATGAGCAGTTCTTC. This sequence joins TRBV12-3 or TRBV12-4 and TRBJ2-1; 7 bases are a match to TRBD2. J lost 6 bases, V lost 6 bases, and 8 bases had no gene match. CDR3 length: 14 residues.

The V call is TRBV5-1, the J call TRBJ2-3; D gene unclear. CDR3 length: 16 amino acids. Trimming took 0 bases from V and 0 from J, leaving 11 bases between them. The germline V gene has CDR1 SGHRS and CDR2 YFSETQ. The CDR3 region has the DNA TGCGCCAGCAGCTTGGGCAGCTCCACTAGCACAGATACGCAGTATTTT. Protein: CASSLGSSTSTDTQYF.

This clonotype was seen ten or more times. The genes are TRBV12-3 or TRBV12-4 and TRBJ2-3; D possibly corresponds to TRBD2 (6 bases). The CDR3 totals 14 residues. Trimming removed 6 bases at V and 4 bases at J, with 14 bases between. As DNA, the CDR3 is TGTGCCAGCAGCATATGGAGGGTTCCAGATACGCAGTATTTT. Translation: CASSIWRVPDTQYF.

The chain links TRBV18 to TRBJ1-1; D ambiguous. Germline-derived CDR1 and CDR2 are KGHSH and LQKENI. CDR3 length: 14 amino acids. V lost 3 bases and J 1 base, leaving 9 bases between the germline ends. This CDR3 reads CASSPSSQNTEAFF. The DNA for the CDR3 is TGTGCCAGCTCACCGAGTAGCCAGAACACTGAAGCTTTCTTT. Drawing the rest from reference TRBV18 and TRBJ1-1, the complete variable domain is NAGVMQNPRHLVRRRGQEARLRCSPMKGHSHVYWYRQLPEEGLKFMVYLQKENIIDESGMPKERFSAEFPKEGPSILRIQQVVRGDSAAYFCASSPSSQNTEAFFGQGTRLTVV.

The V and J genes are TRBV5-1 and TRBJ2-1; 9 positions match TRBD2. Trimming removed 8 bases from V and 10 bases from J; junction bases left unmatched: 7. Germline CDR1 SGHRS, CDR2 YFSETQ. The CDR3 runs to 12 residues. The CDR3 DNA follows: TGCGCCAGTAGTAGCGGGGGACTAGAGCAGTTCTTC. It is translated as CASSSGGLEQFF.

This clonotype was seen many times. The chain combines TRBV5-1 with TRBJ1-6; 7 bases line up with TRBD1. The germline V gene has CDR1 SGHRS and CDR2 YFSETQ. CDR3 length: 14 residues. V dropped 4 bases and J dropped 12; count of bases not matched to a gene: 10. CDR3 residues: CASSLTTGDLPLHF. DNA of the CDR3: TGCGCCAGCAGCCTGACTACAGGGGACCTACCCCTCCACTTT.

V and J are TRBV5-1 and TRBJ2-1; no clear D. The CDR3 is made up of 16 amino acids. Trimming removed 2 bases at V and 0 bases at J, with 12 bases between. Looked up from germline, CDR1 is SGHRS and CDR2 is YFSETQ. The CDR3 region has the DNA TGCGCCAGCAGCTTTGGGCTCCCGAGCTCCTACAATGAGCAGTTCTTC. Protein sequence: CASSFGLPSSYNEQFF.

This clonotype was picked up many times. CDR3 nucleotide sequence: TGCAGTGCTAGTTGGGGCGCCGGGGACGAGCAGTACTTC. Translated, it gives CSASWGAGDEQYF. The chain recombines TRBV20-1 with TRBJ2-7; D may correspond to TRBD1 or TRBD2 (5 bases each). The CDR3 is 13 amino acids. Germline loops: CDR1 DFQATT, CDR2 SNEGSKA (reference sequence). The ends were cut back, 3 bases at V and 5 bases at J, with 14 bases in the middle.

The V gene is TRBV7-3, the J gene TRBJ2-1, with no clear D. Per the germline V gene, CDR1 is SGHTA and CDR2 is FQGTGA. This CDR3 comprises 14 residues. V dropped 3 bases and J dropped 9 bases, with 15 bases sitting between them. The CDR3 bases are TGTGCCAGCAGCTTTAGTGGGCACGTGGGTGAGCAGTTCTTC. Its protein product is CASSFSGHVGEQFF.

There are a few counts of this clonotype. The rearrangement uses TRBV29-1 and TRBJ1-2; 7 nucleotides agree with TRBD1. CDR3 length: 12 residues. From germline, CDR1 is SQVTM and CDR2 ANQGSEA. J lost 5 bases, V lost 6 bases, and 6 bases had no gene match. The CDR3 DNA follows: TGCAGCGTACGGGACAGCACATATGGCTACACCTTC. Translated, it gives CSVRDSTYGYTF. Supplemented by reference TRBV29-1 and TRBJ1-2, the full variable domain reads SAVISQKPSRDICQRGTSLTIQCQVDSQVTMMFWYRQQPGQSLTLIATANQGSEATYESGFVIDKFPISRPNLTFSTLTVSNMSPEDSSIYLCSVRDSTYGYTFGSGTRLTVV.

The chain is built from TRBV4-2 and TRBJ2-7, with 9 bases identical to TRBD2. Germline V lookup: CDR1 LGHNA, CDR2 YNFKEQ. With 1 base clipped from V and 4 bases from J, the junction kept 8 bases outside the gene matches. CDR3 length equals 16 residues. CDR3 residues: CASSQGGGADPYEQYF. The CDR3 region has the DNA TGTGCCAGCAGCCAAGGCGGGGGGGCAGACCCTTACGAGCAGTACTTC.